The 24 T cell receptor beta chains given below trace back to one sample, sequenced in a study of cytomegalovirus exposure and HLA in healthy donors. PCR employed 60 Vbeta and 13 Jbeta primers. The method was immunoSEQ multiplex PCR; TCRdb's version includes in-frame clones alone and lacks a portion of them. The data show some 140,000 clones, approximately 61% seen once. The sequenced sample consisted of PBMCs. The receptors originated from a human donor in good health.

This chain joins TRBV5-1 and TRBJ2-7; 7 bases agree with TRBD2. CDR1 and CDR2 from the germline V gene are SGHRS and YFSETQ. Trimming cost V 0 bases and J 0 bases; bases outside gene matches: 9. CDR3 length: 17 residues. The CDR3 DNA sequence: TGCGCCAGCAGCTTGGTTTGGGGGGGGGATAGCTCCTACGAGCAGTACTTC. Amino acid sequence: CASSLVWGGDSSYEQYF. Complete variable domain (other parts from reference TRBV5-1 and TRBJ2-7): KAGVTQTPRYLIKTRGQQVTLSCSPISGHRSVSWYQQTPGQGLQFLFEYFSETQRNKGNFPGRFSGRQFSNSRSEMNVSTLELGDSALYLCASSLVWGGDSSYEQYFGPGTRLTVT.

V gene TRBV9 combines with J gene TRBJ1-2; a possible D gene is TRBD1 (5 bases). Trimming stripped 1 base from V and 3 bases from J, with 13 bases between. The CDR3 runs 15 residues. CDR1 and CDR2 (germline): SGDLS, YYNGEE. CDR3 protein: CASSVRQGPDYGYTF. As DNA, the CDR3 is TGTGCCAGCAGCGTACGGCAGGGCCCGGACTATGGCTACACCTTC. Full variable domain (rest looked up from reference TRBV9 and TRBJ1-2): DSGVTQTPKHLITATGQRVTLRCSPRSGDLSVYWYQQSLDQGLQFLIQYYNGEERAKGNILERFSAQQFPDLHSELNLSSLELGDSALYFCASSVRQGPDYGYTFGSGTRLTVV.

The chain combines TRBV25-1 with TRBJ2-3; weak D call: TRBD1 (6 bases). CDR1 is MGHDK, CDR2 SYGVNS, per germline. V gave up 8 bases and J gave up 1 base, with 10 bases separating them. The CDR3 runs 13 residues. The chain's CDR3 is CASGRTGTDTQYF. The CDR3 DNA reads TGTGCCAGCGGTAGGACAGGCACAGATACGCAGTATTTT.

This chain joins TRBV7-9 and TRBJ2-5; 11 nucleotides agree with TRBD1. CDR3 length equals 15 residues. CDR1 is SEHNR, CDR2 FQNEAQ, per germline (reference sequence). J lost 5 bases, V lost 5 bases, and 7 bases had no gene match. CDR3 protein: CASSPRDRGWETQYF. The CDR3, as DNA: TGTGCCAGCAGCCCTCGGGACAGGGGGTGGGAGACCCAGTACTTC.

This clone was counted only a few times. V is TRBV6-1 and J is TRBJ1-3; 7 bases line up with TRBD1. The CDR3 totals 14 residues. Germline V gene data show CDR1 as MNHNS and CDR2 as SASEGT. V lost 7 bases and J lost 4; bases outside the gene matches: 7. CDR3 sequence reads: CASNIQGPGNTIYF. In nucleotides, the CDR3 is TGTGCCAGCAATATACAGGGGCCCGGAAACACCATATATTTT.

The chain has TRBV13 and TRBJ2-1; D gene ambiguous. This CDR3 comprises 12 residues. CDR1 and CDR2 (germline): PRHDT, FYEKMQ (reference sequence). Trimming took off 5 bases at V and 2 bases at J, with 4 bases between the two ends. CDR3 loop: CASSPAYNEQFF. The CDR3 coding sequence is TGTGCCAGCAGCCCGGCCTACAATGAGCAGTTCTTC.

The chain couples TRBV27 to TRBJ1-5; D not resolved. Looked up from germline, CDR1 is MNHEY and CDR2 is SMNVEV (reference sequence). The CDR3 loop spans 13 amino acids. Trimming removed 1 base at V and 2 bases at J, with 3 bases between. The CDR3 spells CASSLLGNQPQHF. The DNA of the CDR3 is TGTGCCAGCAGTTTATTAGGCAATCAGCCCCAGCATTTT.

The gene calls are TRBV9 and TRBJ1-1; no clear D gene. Germline V gives CDR1 SGDLS, CDR2 YYNGEE. V gave up 4 bases and J gave up 4 bases, with 17 bases separating them. The CDR3 runs to 15 residues. The CDR3 region is CASSPESGPGTEAFF. The CDR3 DNA is TGTGCCAGCAGCCCCGAGTCGGGTCCGGGCACTGAAGCTTTCTTT.

The chain links TRBV7-9 to TRBJ2-7, with 7 bases fitting TRBD1. Trimming removed 3 bases from V and 3 bases from J; junction bases left unmatched: 2. The CDR3 spans 13 residues. The germline gives CDR1 SEHNR, CDR2 FQNEAQ (reference sequence). The CDR3 bases are TGTGCCAGCAGCTTGGACAGGCGCTACGAGCAGTACTTC. Translation: CASSLDRRYEQYF. Supplemented by reference TRBV7-9 and TRBJ2-7, the full variable domain reads DTGVSQNPRHKITKRGQNVTFRCDPISEHNRLYWYRQTLGQGPEFLTYFQNEAQLEKSRLLSDRFSAERPKGSFSTLEIQRTEQGDSAMYLCASSLDRRYEQYFGPGTRLTVT.

This clone was counted once. V gene TRBV4-1 combines with J gene TRBJ2-7; TRBD2 aligns across 10 bases. V was pared by 0 bases and J by 5 bases, with 13 bases of the junction left unmatched. The CDR3 contains 18 residues. From germline, CDR1 is MGHRA and CDR2 YSYEKL. CDR3 in amino acids: CASSQDGGASGRINEQYF. CDR3 nucleotides: TGCGCCAGCAGCCAAGATGGGGGGGCTAGCGGGAGAATCAACGAGCAGTACTTC.

The rearrangement links TRBV6-6 to TRBJ1-4; possible D gene TRBD1, 6 bases. Deletions cut 6 bases from V and 5 bases from J, with 16 bases between. The germline CDR1 and CDR2 sequences are MNHNY and SVGAGI (reference sequence). CDR3 size: 15 residues. Here the CDR3 reads CASRPSRQGNEKLFF. The CDR3 DNA sequence: TGTGCCAGCAGACCCTCTCGGCAGGGGAATGAAAAACTGTTTTTT.

The chain carries TRBV15 and TRBJ1-5, with TRBD1 matching over 8 bases. Germline V lookup: CDR1 LNHNV, CDR2 YYDKDF (reference sequence). The V gene end was trimmed by 3 bases and the J gene end by 2 bases; junction bases not matched to a gene: 3. This CDR3 contains 15 residues. CDR3: CATSRDRVGNQPQHF. The CDR3 nucleotides are TGTGCCACCAGCAGGGACAGGGTAGGCAATCAGCCCCAGCATTTT.

The gene calls are TRBV7-3 and TRBJ2-2; D is perhaps TRBD1 (6 bases). This CDR3 is 15 amino acids long. Germline CDR1 is SGHTA and CDR2 is FQGTGA. V was trimmed by 5 bases and J by 6 bases, leaving 16 bases between them. The CDR3 sequence: CASSPGLPGAGELFF. Written as DNA, the CDR3 is TGTGCCAGCAGCCCCGGACTCCCAGGGGCCGGGGAGCTGTTTTTT. Combining the CDR3 with reference TRBV7-3 and TRBJ2-2 gives the whole variable domain GAGVSQTPSNKVTEKGKYVELRCDPISGHTALYWYRQSLGQGPEFLIYFQGTGAADDSGLPNDRFFAVRPEGSVSTLKIQRTERGDSAVYLCASSPGLPGAGELFFGEGSRLTVL.

This rearrangement joins TRBV18 to TRBJ2-5, with TRBD2 matching 9 bases. The CDR3 runs to 16 residues. V shed 3 bases, J shed 7 bases, and the junction held 12 bases outside the gene matches. Germline values: CDR1 KGHSH, CDR2 LQKENI. The CDR3 spells CASSPPGLASPGTQYF. DNA of the CDR3: TGTGCCAGCTCACCTCCGGGACTAGCATCGCCGGGGACCCAGTACTTC. The full variable domain, completed using reference TRBV18 and TRBJ2-5, is NAGVMQNPRHLVRRRGQEARLRCSPMKGHSHVYWYRQLPEEGLKFMVYLQKENIIDESGMPKERFSAEFPKEGPSILRIQQVVRGDSAAYFCASSPPGLASPGTQYFGPGTRLLVL.

The chain has TRBV7-9 and TRBJ2-5, with a possible D match to TRBD1 (6 bases). The CDR3 runs 14 residues. Germline V CDR1 and CDR2: SEHNR, FQNEAQ (reference sequence). Trimming removed 5 bases from V and 1 base from J, with 11 bases in between. The CDR3 reads CASSPEQGQETQYF. The DNA of the CDR3 is TGTGCCAGCAGCCCCGAACAGGGCCAAGAGACCCAGTACTTC. Complete variable domain (other parts from reference TRBV7-9 and TRBJ2-5): DTGVSQNPRHKITKRGQNVTFRCDPISEHNRLYWYRQTLGQGPEFLTYFQNEAQLEKSRLLSDRFSAERPKGSFSTLEIQRTEQGDSAMYLCASSPEQGQETQYFGPGTRLLVL.

This clone was detected a few times. The V gene is TRBV2, the J gene TRBJ2-3; 10 bases agree with TRBD2. Trimming took 6 bases from V and 0 from J; bases not matched to a gene: 3. CDR3 length: 15 residues. Germline CDR1 reads SNHLY; CDR2 reads FYNNEI. CDR3 DNA sequence: TGTGCCAGCAGAAGACTAGCGGGCAGCACAGATACGCAGTATTTT. Its translation is CASRRLAGSTDTQYF. Looking up the rest from reference TRBV2 and TRBJ2-3 gives the full variable domain: EPEVTQTPSHQVTQMGQEVILRCVPISNHLYFYWYRQILGQKVEFLVSFYNNEISEKSEIFDDQFSVERPDGSNFTLKIRSTKLEDSAMYFCASRRLAGSTDTQYFGPGTRLTVL.

This chain joins TRBV28 and TRBJ1-2; TRBD1 is a possible D gene (5 bases). The CDR3 sequence is 15 residues long. The germline V gene has CDR1 MDHEN and CDR2 SYDVKM. V was cut by 6 bases and J by 0 bases, with 14 bases left in between. The CDR3 nucleotides read TGTGCCAGCAGCCCCACGGGGGTGACTAACTATGGCTACACCTTC. Translated: CASSPTGVTNYGYTF.

For the CDR3, the DNA is TGTGCCAGCAGCCAAGGCGGAACAGGGTCCACTGGAAACACCATATATTTT. This sequence encodes CASSQGGTGSTGNTIYF. The J gene is TRBJ1-3, the V gene TRBV28; possible D gene TRBD1, 6 bases. Germline loops: CDR1 MDHEN, CDR2 SYDVKM. V shed 6 bases and J shed 2 bases, with 20 bases lying between them. The CDR3 is 17 residues long.

This clone was seen just once. The chain uses TRBV6-5 and TRBJ2-5; a possible D gene is TRBD1 (5 bases). Germline assignment: CDR1 MNHEY and CDR2 SVGAGI. The CDR3 has 13 amino acids. V lost 3 bases to trimming and J lost 1 base, with 6 bases between them. As DNA, the CDR3 is TGTGCCAGCAGTTATACAGGCCAAGAGACCCAGTACTTC. It encodes CASSYTGQETQYF.

In its sample, this clone was seen a few times. One end of the junction is discordant with germline, which a read error may explain. The rearrangement joins TRBV4-3 to TRBJ2-1; D gene unclear. Germline CDR1 and CDR2: LGHNA and YSLEER. The CDR3 is 13 amino acids. CDR3 in DNA: TGCGCCAGCAGCCAAGATTTGAGTGGTAGAATGGTCTTC. This codes for CASSQDLSGRMVF.

CDR3 region: CASRPATSGNTIYF. Here the CDR3 DNA reads TGTGCCAGCAGACCCGCTACTTCTGGAAACACCATATATTTT. V is TRBV28 and J is TRBJ1-3, with no clear D. The CDR3 runs 14 residues. Germline CDR1 and CDR2: MDHEN and SYDVKM. V lost 6 bases, J lost 1 base, and 10 bases lay in between.

CDR3: CASSYGQETYEQYF. In DNA, the CDR3 is TGTGCCAGTAGTTATGGACAGGAGACCTACGAGCAGTACTTC. The chain joins TRBV19 to TRBJ2-7; 7 bases align to TRBD1. Per the germline V gene, CDR1 is LNHDA and CDR2 is SQIVND (reference sequence). With 5 bases clipped from V and 2 bases from J, the junction kept 6 bases outside the gene matches. CDR3 length: 14 residues.

This clone was seen a few times. The chain is built from TRBV15 and TRBJ2-5; 12 nucleotides align to TRBD2. The ends lost 1 base at V and 2 bases at J; junction bases unmatched: 5. CDR1 is LNHNV and CDR2 is YYDKDF in the germline V gene (reference sequence). The CDR3 runs to 17 residues. CDR3 region: CATSRARLAGDQETQYF. The CDR3 DNA sequence: TGTGCCACCAGCAGAGCAAGACTAGCGGGAGATCAAGAGACCCAGTACTTC.

The J gene is TRBJ2-1, the V gene TRBV5-1; 7 bases are a match to TRBD2. The CDR3 loop spans 14 amino acids. Germline CDR1 reads SGHRS; CDR2 reads YFSETQ. After removal of 5 bases from V and 4 bases from J, the junction contained 6 bases not matched to a gene. Written as DNA, the CDR3 is TGCGCCAGCAGTTCGGGGGGTTCTTACAATGAGCAGTTCTTC. It yields the protein CASSSGGSYNEQFF.